This TCR beta chain came from a study of quantifying T cell responses using KT2 cells. On the study more broadly: RNA was reverse transcribed with TCR alpha and beta constant-region primers.

Each cDNA got a UMI-containing oligo ligated at its 3' end. First-round PCR used 3 to 4 cycles and beta primers RC1.1 and RC1.2 covering TRBC1 and TRBC2. Each CDR3 protein gets one entry after TCRdb re-called the UMI-ligation and nested PCR reads with MiXCR. The sample contains 42,000 or so distinct CDR3 sequences, 15% to 20% of which appear only once. With 1 base removed from V and 2 bases from J, the gap between germline ends came to 12 bases. Germline CDR1 SGHTA, CDR2 FQGNSA. The CDR3 is 15 amino acids. Findings and caveats of the study: Detection of KT2 sequences held at the lowest tested level, about one cell per 100,000 PBMC. Very high KT2 spike-in numbers caused saturation in KT2 sequence detection.

Concerning this clonotype itself: Its cognate antigen is unknown.

The sequence was obtained from a human donor. The specimen sequenced was PBMCs spiked with cells of the T cell clone KT2. The V gene is TRBV7-2, the J gene TRBJ2-7; D is undetermined. Here the CDR3 DNA reads TGTGCCAGCAGCTTAGTAACAGCCAATCCCTACGAGCAGTACTTC. Its translation is CASSLVTANPYEQYF.